These T cell receptor beta chains were read from a single sample in a study of CD4 T cells in relation to SARS-CoV-2 and coronaviruses. This table comes from immunoSEQ multiplex PCR, and its TCRdb copy is limited to in-frame clones, with some not included. The sample consists of 9,500 to 12,000 clones, about 68% of them appearing once. Antigens for these TCRs are unknown. Sequencing input: CD4+ T cells from PBMCs, cultured in vitro. The receptor source for this set is a human donor in good health. CDR3s leave out the opening cysteine and the closing phenylalanine or tryptophan. Fields, in order: V gene, J gene, CDR3 length, CDR3 protein.

TRBV7-2	TRBJ2-4	12	ASSLRDRENIQY
TRBV18	TRBJ2-7	15	ASSPPTGQGDTYEQY
TRBV18	TRBJ1-5	13	ASSPQGTDNQPQH
TRBV5-1	TRBJ1-1	13	ASSYGQGGNTEAF
TRBV19	TRBJ2-5	12	ASSKGQVGETQY
TRBV7-9	TRBJ2-1	15	ASSLRTLAGDGDEQF
TRBV2	TRBJ2-1	13	ASSEGGIPYNEQF
TRBV7-3	TRBJ2-2	12	ASSRDSNTGELF
TRBV25-1	TRBJ1-2	11	ATTGIGGYGYT
TRBV10-1	TRBJ2-7	11	ASSPGDGTEQY
TRBV4-2	TRBJ2-7	13	ASSPLLAGENEQY
TRBV5-1	TRBJ2-7	13	ASSSQGSGTNEQY
TRBV6-2/TRBV6-3	TRBJ2-1	17	ASSYPEEGGSDSYNEQF
TRBV6-2/TRBV6-3	TRBJ2-5	9	ASSHGETQY
TRBV12-5	TRBJ1-1	13	ASGSPHLEVAEAF
TRBV5-6	TRBJ2-1	13	ASSPGLAGYNEQF
TRBV7-2	TRBJ2-5	14	ASSLEASLYQETQY
TRBV5-1	TRBJ2-1	11	ASSLELDNEQF
TRBV3-1/TRBV3-2	TRBJ2-7	13	ASSQGSVPGYEQY
TRBV10-2	TRBJ2-7	10	ATRPGLGEQY
TRBV25-1	TRBJ2-7	11	ASSPSGDYEQY
TRBV7-2	TRBJ1-1	13	ASSSGAGMNTEAF
TRBV5-1	TRBJ2-3	14	ASSRGTSGSTDTQY
TRBV12-5	TRBJ2-1	13	ASGSGQGAYDEQF
TRBV6-5	TRBJ1-6	14	ASSFVGGNSNSPLH
TRBV6-2/TRBV6-3	TRBJ2-7	11	ASSRDNNYEQY
TRBV12-5	TRBJ2-3	12	ASGQDSRTDTQY
TRBV10-3	TRBJ2-3	19	AISGVATKSAVPMPTDTQY
TRBV28	TRBJ1-2	12	ASSTSGPNYGYT
TRBV5-1	TRBJ1-3	14	ASSLRQGFSGNTIY
TRBV7-2	TRBJ1-2	11	ASRLNRGDGYT
TRBV3-1/TRBV3-2	TRBJ2-2	13	ASSQSPQATGELF
TRBV6-5	TRBJ1-5	12	ASSGQYSNQPQH
TRBV21-1	TRBJ2-4	14	ASSKEGGRAKNIQY
TRBV2	TRBJ1-2	11	ASSAGLRGGYT
TRBV4-3	TRBJ1-2	9	ASSQTYGYT
TRBV7-8	TRBJ1-6	15	ASSPLGGASVRSPLH
TRBV10-3	TRBJ1-3	11	AISLGPGNTIY
TRBV30	TRBJ1-6	10	AWVTRGSPLH
TRBV7-2	TRBJ2-4	12	ASSSRRGKDIQY
TRBV9	TRBJ1-1	12	ASSFGTANTEAF
TRBV4-3	TRBJ2-1	14	ASSLTRGGSYNEQF
TRBV12-5	TRBJ2-4	13	ASAGTAAGKNIQY
TRBV27	TRBJ1-1	10	ASRGRFTEAF